This is a list of T cell receptor beta chains from one sample in a study of T cells in Graves' hyperthyroidism and ophthalmopathy. MiXCR was run by TCRdb on the multiplex PCR reads, yielding one entry per CDR3 protein. The sample yields around 300,000 distinct CDR3 sequences, around 19% seen once. The sequenced sample consisted of blood. The receptors here all came from a man aged 50-60 years with Graves' ophthalmopathy. The CDR3 runs from the conserved cysteine through the conserved F or W. The order of the fields is clone size, J gene, CDR3 length, V gene, D gene, CDR3 protein, CDR3 DNA. A D gene is named only where the DNA matches it firmly. Rows give clone size only sometimes, using once, few, many, or a class for an expanded clone.

. TRBJ2-5 15 TRBV28 . CASSSHIGSRETQYF TGTGCCAGCAGTTCCCACATCGGGAGTCGCGAGACCCAGTACTTC
many TRBJ2-7 16 TRBV3-1 TRBD1 CASSRDPGQRAYEQYF TGTGCCAGCAGCCGAGACCCGGGACAGCGCGCCTACGAGCAGTACTTC
. TRBJ2-5 15 TRBV3-1 TRBD2 CASSNLAGEEETQYF TGTGCCAGCAGCAATCTAGCGGGAGAGGAAGAGACCCAGTACTTC
many TRBJ1-5 16 TRBV11-2 . CASSLTGDHSNQPQHF TGTGCCAGCAGCTTAACAGGCGATCATAGCAATCAGCCCCAGCATTTT
. TRBJ2-1 14 TRBV19 TRBD2 CASKGLAVNNEQFF TGTGCCAGTAAAGGACTAGCGGTTAACAATGAGCAGTTCTTC
many TRBJ2-4 14 TRBV28 TRBD2 CASSSLAGGGIQYF TGTGCCAGCAGTTCCCTAGCGGGAGGGGGCATTCAGTACTTC
many TRBJ2-7 15 TRBV7-9 TRBD1 CASSLGDRMSYEQYF TGTGCCAGCAGCTTGGGGGACAGGATGTCCTACGAGCAGTACTTC
. TRBJ1-4 15 TRBV6-1 TRBD1 CASTAGGVTNEKLFF TGTGCCAGCACGGCAGGGGGTGTTACTAATGAAAAACTGTTTTTT
few TRBJ2-6 15 TRBV27 TRBD2 CASSLGGTGANVLTF TGTGCCAGCAGTTTGGGAGGGACTGGGGCCAACGTCCTGACTTTC
. TRBJ2-3 16 TRBV19 . CASSPIIGGTEDTQYF TGTGCCAGTAGCCCCATAATAGGGGGGACCGAGGATACGCAGTATTTT
many TRBJ1-5 15 TRBV15 . CATSRDRGSNQPQHF TGTGCCACCAGCAGAGATAGAGGGTCCAACCAGCCCCAGCATTTT
many TRBJ2-5 14 TRBV27 TRBD2 CASRRTSGIETQYF TGTGCCAGCAGGCGGACTAGCGGGATTGAGACCCAGTACTTC
. TRBJ2-5 17 TRBV20-1 TRBD2 CSATSRLAGRSFETQYF TGCAGTGCTACCTCTCGACTAGCGGGACGATCCTTTGAGACCCAGTACTTC
. TRBJ2-7 14 TRBV2 . CASRGDRRGYEQYF TGTGCCAGCAGGGGAGACAGGAGGGGCTACGAGCAGTACTTC
. TRBJ1-1 14 TRBV30 . CAWSHMDSNTEAFF TGTGCCTGGAGCCACATGGACAGTAACACTGAAGCTTTCTTT
. TRBJ1-5 15 TRBV2 . CASSGGRNTNQPQHF TGTGCCAGCAGTGGTGGGAGGAATACCAATCAGCCCCAGCATTTT
many TRBJ2-1 16 TRBV5-1 TRBD2 CASSLDPGGPYNEQFF TGCGCCAGCAGCTTAGATCCGGGAGGCCCGTACAATGAGCAGTTCTTC
few TRBJ2-2 13 TRBV6-1 . CAGGVLDTGELFF TGTGCCGGCGGGGTCCTCGACACCGGGGAGCTGTTTTTT
. TRBJ2-5 16 TRBV6-1 . CASSFPPGQRMETQYF TGTGCCAGCAGTTTTCCCCCGGGACAACGCATGGAGACCCAGTACTTC
few TRBJ2-7 13 TRBV5-1 TRBD1 CASSSDRISEQYF TGCGCCAGCAGCTCGGACAGGATCTCCGAGCAGTACTTC
few TRBJ1-6 15 TRBV7-3 TRBD1 CASSLTGQGASPLHF TGTGCCAGCAGCTTAACGGGACAGGGGGCTTCACCCCTCCACTTT
. TRBJ1-1 17 TRBV10-3 TRBD1 CAISESLSDRGITEAFF TGTGCCATCAGTGAGTCATTATCGGACAGGGGGATCACTGAAGCTTTCTTT
few TRBJ2-3 15 TRBV5-1 . CATADGRSSTDTQYF TGCGCCACCGCGGACGGGAGATCTAGCACAGATACGCAGTATTTT
. TRBJ2-1 12 TRBV12-3/TRBV12-4 . CASSSHLAEQFF TGTGCCAGCAGTTCCCACTTGGCCGAGCAGTTCTTC
. TRBJ2-7 14 TRBV9 . CASSVALQSREQYF TGTGCCAGCAGCGTAGCTTTACAGTCGCGAGAGCAGTACTTC
many TRBJ2-5 15 TRBV28 . CASMPLKGGRETQYF TGTGCCAGCATGCCCCTGAAAGGGGGACGGGAGACCCAGTACTTC
. TRBJ2-1 19 TRBV7-9 . CASSFPDHAGGLSYNEQFF TGTGCCAGCAGCTTCCCCGACCACGCTGGCGGGCTTTCCTACAATGAGCAGTTCTTC